This is a list of T cell receptor beta chains from one sample in a study of cytomegalovirus exposure and HLA in healthy donors. Profiled with immunoSEQ multiplex PCR; TCRdb holds only in-frame clones, not every one. The table shows about 150,000 clones, with about 73% occurring only once. The sample taken for sequencing was PBMCs. The receptors were sampled from a woman in her sixties in good health and CMV-seropositive. Both conserved end residues are part of each CDR3. The order of the fields is CDR3 length, J gene, V gene, CDR3 protein.

cdr3_length: 13; j_call: TRBJ1-1; v_call: TRBV7-9; cdr3_aa: CASSLIGDTEAFF
cdr3_length: 18; j_call: TRBJ2-3; v_call: TRBV6-1; cdr3_aa: CASSVGNQASSGTDTQYF
cdr3_length: 13; j_call: TRBJ1-1; v_call: TRBV29-1; cdr3_aa: CSVLTGIRTEAFF
cdr3_length: 13; j_call: TRBJ1-1; v_call: TRBV18; cdr3_aa: CASSPSDTRKAFF
cdr3_length: 15; j_call: TRBJ1-2; v_call: TRBV15; cdr3_aa: CATSRAPPSYYGYTF
cdr3_length: 12; j_call: TRBJ1-2; v_call: TRBV4-2; cdr3_aa: CASSQDIYGYTF
cdr3_length: 15; j_call: TRBJ2-3; v_call: TRBV7-9; cdr3_aa: CASSLQSGSIDTQYF
cdr3_length: 19; j_call: TRBJ2-2; v_call: TRBV5-1; cdr3_aa: CASSSQPGLAGVYTGELFF
cdr3_length: 16; j_call: TRBJ2-1; v_call: TRBV19; cdr3_aa: CASHGLAESSYNEQFF
cdr3_length: 17; j_call: TRBJ2-1; v_call: TRBV10-1; cdr3_aa: CASSELSGLSSYNEQFF
cdr3_length: 16; j_call: TRBJ2-5; v_call: TRBV18; cdr3_aa: CASSPGAFGSRETQYF
cdr3_length: 15; j_call: TRBJ1-2; v_call: TRBV28; cdr3_aa: CASSFSRDSPYGYTF
cdr3_length: 15; j_call: TRBJ1-2; v_call: TRBV28; cdr3_aa: CASSFESPGYYGYTF
cdr3_length: 13; j_call: TRBJ2-7; v_call: TRBV5-1; cdr3_aa: CASSLDRSGEQYF
cdr3_length: 15; j_call: TRBJ2-1; v_call: TRBV4-1; cdr3_aa: CASSQGQGSYNEQFF
cdr3_length: 14; j_call: TRBJ1-5; v_call: TRBV6-1; cdr3_aa: CASSEGSTRQPQHF
cdr3_length: 15; j_call: TRBJ1-2; v_call: TRBV4-1; cdr3_aa: CASSQPDRVGYGYTF
cdr3_length: 15; j_call: TRBJ1-1; v_call: TRBV6-1; cdr3_aa: CASRDDMVSNTEAFF
cdr3_length: 14; j_call: TRBJ1-1; v_call: TRBV7-2; cdr3_aa: CASSLALGNTEAFF
cdr3_length: 15; j_call: TRBJ2-7; v_call: TRBV28; cdr3_aa: CASSSRQGISYEQYF
cdr3_length: 16; j_call: TRBJ2-1; v_call: TRBV6-5; cdr3_aa: CASSSGTSGRANEQFF
cdr3_length: 15; j_call: TRBJ1-5; v_call: TRBV2; cdr3_aa: CASSPTGNSNQPQHF
cdr3_length: 15; j_call: TRBJ1-4; v_call: TRBV28; cdr3_aa: CASRSSGGTNEKLFF
cdr3_length: 11; j_call: TRBJ1-2; v_call: TRBV25-1; cdr3_aa: CASSPGYGYTF
cdr3_length: 13; j_call: TRBJ2-1; v_call: TRBV10-3; cdr3_aa: CAISESGGVEQFF
cdr3_length: 14; j_call: TRBJ2-7; v_call: TRBV27; cdr3_aa: CASRRLAGTYEQYF
cdr3_length: 13; j_call: TRBJ1-2; v_call: TRBV5-1; cdr3_aa: CASSSTGDYGYTF
cdr3_length: 14; j_call: TRBJ1-2; v_call: TRBV9; cdr3_aa: CASSVGTGSRGYTF
cdr3_length: 15; j_call: TRBJ1-1; v_call: TRBV6-5; cdr3_aa: CASSYSGRGNTEAFF
cdr3_length: 16; j_call: TRBJ2-7; v_call: TRBV5-4; cdr3_aa: CASSFGTSGRPYEQYF
cdr3_length: 16; j_call: TRBJ2-1; v_call: TRBV19; cdr3_aa: CASSLTSGFSYNEQFF
cdr3_length: 15; j_call: TRBJ1-1; v_call: TRBV11-3; cdr3_aa: CASSRTGEFGTEAFF
cdr3_length: 16; j_call: TRBJ2-7; v_call: TRBV28; cdr3_aa: CASSLVPGTGGYEQYF
cdr3_length: 14; j_call: TRBJ1-1; v_call: TRBV25-1; cdr3_aa: CASSETGLGTEAFF
cdr3_length: 15; j_call: TRBJ1-5; v_call: TRBV6-1; cdr3_aa: CASSHEVFSNQPQHF
cdr3_length: 14; j_call: TRBJ1-1; v_call: TRBV28; cdr3_aa: CASSFPGDATEAFF
cdr3_length: 15; j_call: TRBJ2-7; v_call: TRBV10-1; cdr3_aa: CASRGPRDRVYEQYF
cdr3_length: 13; j_call: TRBJ1-1; v_call: TRBV28; cdr3_aa: CASSFGGGTEAFF
cdr3_length: 14; j_call: TRBJ2-7; v_call: TRBV28; cdr3_aa: CASSGTSDSYEQYF
cdr3_length: 14; j_call: TRBJ1-3; v_call: TRBV6-1; cdr3_aa: CASSLQDAGNTIYF
cdr3_length: 15; j_call: TRBJ1-2; v_call: TRBV7-2; cdr3_aa: CASSSPGRGWSGYTF
cdr3_length: 14; j_call: TRBJ2-7; v_call: TRBV2; cdr3_aa: CASIYDYNTYEQYF
cdr3_length: 12; j_call: TRBJ1-2; v_call: TRBV28; cdr3_aa: CASSFGQYGYTF
cdr3_length: 17; j_call: TRBJ2-1; v_call: TRBV4-1; cdr3_aa: CASSQDRTSGTRNEQFF
cdr3_length: 15; j_call: TRBJ1-2; v_call: TRBV4-1; cdr3_aa: CASSQAGTQAYGYTF
cdr3_length: 12; j_call: TRBJ2-3; v_call: TRBV6-1; cdr3_aa: CASRTEADTQYF
cdr3_length: 15; j_call: TRBJ1-5; v_call: TRBV9; cdr3_aa: CASSLQGDSNQPQHF
cdr3_length: 15; j_call: TRBJ2-7; v_call: TRBV18; cdr3_aa: CASSPTLGQGSEQYF
cdr3_length: 14; j_call: TRBJ1-1; v_call: TRBV4-1; cdr3_aa: CASSQERGNTEAFF
cdr3_length: 13; j_call: TRBJ1-2; v_call: TRBV5-5; cdr3_aa: CASGRGDGYGYTF
cdr3_length: 15; j_call: TRBJ2-7; v_call: TRBV28; cdr3_aa: CASSRTSGSSYEQYF
cdr3_length: 15; j_call: TRBJ1-1; v_call: TRBV5-1; cdr3_aa: CASSLNGELNTEAFF
cdr3_length: 14; j_call: TRBJ2-7; v_call: TRBV5-1; cdr3_aa: CASSIGTGPNEQCF